The entry below gives a single T cell receptor (beta chain) sequence along with its context. This clonotype has ten or more counts. Which antigen it targets is not known. Relative to the germline gene, one junction end is altered; a read error may explain this. This sample was included in a study of T cells in Graves' hyperthyroidism and ophthalmopathy (dated by TCRdb to the late 2010s). For context, the study as a whole: Peripheral blood samples were taken at the time of initial diagnosis, prior to any treatment. The roughly 94 discovery patients were randomly split 7:3 into training and test sets. To identify distinguishing TCR V-J signatures, a discovery cohort of around 100 patients was used, comprising fewer than 45 with Graves' ophthalmopathy and 57 with stable Graves' hyperthyroidism. The paper describes TCR Vbeta CDR3 sequencing of 135 peripheral blood samples, made up of roughly 45 ophthalmopathy patients, roughly 75 hyperthyroidism patients and 17 progressor patients. The study also compared thyroid tissue and blood T-cell repertoires from about 6 Graves' hyperthyroidism patients. After sampling, hyperthyroidism patients received methimazole starting at 30 mg daily, and ophthalmopathy patients received high-dose intravenous methylprednisolone. Prospective prediction of ophthalmopathy was tested in an independent validation cohort consisting of 18 to 20 hyperthyroidism patients and 15 to 17 patients who later progressed to ophthalmopathy.

Overall study results and their limits: Most expanded thyroid clonotypes (frequency above 0.001) were also found in blood, which suggests that blood repertoires may mirror thyroid immune responses. In validation, the model predicted progression to ophthalmopathy a median of roughly six months before onset, with over 60% sensitivity and more than 72% specificity. No statistical method was used to fix the sample size in advance, and group allocation was not hidden from the investigators. A model built on a 13 V-J signature distinguished ophthalmopathy from stable hyperthyroidism, reaching around 88% sensitivity and under 84% specificity in cross-validation and 80%/75% in testing.

Including the terminal cysteine and phenylalanine, the CDR3 comprises 11 residues. The read is trimmed to its CDR3 DNA, 33 bases read in frame from base 1. Per the germline V gene, SGHRS is the CDR1 and YFSETQ is the CDR2. The TCR beta CDR3 regions were amplified from RNA transcripts. The first round of RT-PCR for the TCR CDR3 was performed with the HTBI primer set and the Qiagen OneStep RT-PCR kit. Libraries were constructed in a second round of multiplex PCR, after which size selection and purification were carried out. Sequencing of the libraries was done on an Illumina HiSeq2000 using paired-end 100 bp reads. The paper's processing steps were these. SOAPnuke was used to process the raw data, removing reads that contained adapters or uncalled bases, had a mean Phred below 15, or lacked an exact match to the constant primer or identifier. High-quality paired reads were merged with COPE v1.2.5, and unique nucleotide sequences were defined as clonotypes. MiTCR v1.1 was used to align clonotypes to the IMGT TRBV, TRBD and TRBJ reference segments. The analysis was restricted to V-J combinations with a frequency above 0.0001, which together covered over 99% of the repertoires. A TCS score was defined as the ratio between F50 (clonal expansion) and ExV (chaos), using BLOSUM62-based TCRdist between CDR3 peptides within each V-J. Welch's t-statistics and random forest reduced around 550 V-J features to 10 to 15, which were used in a naive Bayes classifier (R e1071). The Morisita-Horn index was used to measure how similar the thyroid and blood repertoires were. TCRdb passed the public sequencing reads through fastp at Q25 and MiXCR, retaining productive beta sequences. All rows with the same CDR3 protein become a single entry with the most common DNA and genes. In this record, the V and J calls reflect TCRdb's handling and not the investigators' own analysis. Within this sample are about 840,000 distinct CDR3 sequences, with approximately 40% of them counted one time only. The top ten constitute approximately 8.7% of the sample.

Graves' hyperthyroidism was defined as stable when no progression to ophthalmopathy occurred over 18 months of follow-up. Hyperthyroidism patients were newly diagnosed, with disease duration under 2 months, and aged 18 to 65 years. The study excluded patients with uncontrolled infections, other autoimmune diseases, pregnancy or lactation. Diagnoses were established on the basis of clinical symptoms, serum thyroxine and TRAb, thyroid ultrasound, and orbital computed tomography. PBMCs were separated from approximately 9.9 ml of fresh peripheral blood using Ficoll-Paque density gradient centrifugation. Total RNA was extracted with Trizol reagent, and quality was checked on an Agilent 2100 Bioanalyzer.

The source material was blood. The clonotype originates from a man between 18 and 35 years old with Graves' hyperthyroidism. The chain links TRBV5-1 with TRBJ1-1; the D gene cannot be named for sure. CDR3 sequence: CASSGDTEAFF. Here is the DNA: TGTGCCAGCAGCGGTGACACTGAAGCTTTCTTT.